The rows below give T cell receptor beta chains drawn from one sample of a study of blood T cell repertoires in COVID-19. The method was immunoSEQ multiplex PCR; TCRdb's version includes in-frame clones alone and lacks a portion of them. This sample has 95,000 to 110,000 clones, with 70% to 90% found just once. The material sequenced was peripheral blood. These receptors originate from a man aged 50-60 years in a cohort sampled during active COVID-19. The CDR3 runs from the conserved cysteine through the conserved F or W. The D gene is left open where the match is weak. Only some rows state a clone size, as once, few, many or a class for expanded clones.

V	J	size	D	DNA	CDR3
TRBV15	TRBJ2-5	-	-	TGTGCCACCAGCAGAACACAGGGTAGAGGGCAAGAGACCCAGTACTTC	CATSRTQGRGQETQYF
TRBV7-8	TRBJ1-2	-	TRBD1	TGTGCCAGCAGCTTAGGGGTCAGGGGGGTTGACTATGGCTACACCTTC	CASSLGVRGVDYGYTF
TRBV14	TRBJ2-3	-	-	TGTGCCAGCAGCCGCCCACTAAACGGCCCGACAGATACGCAGTATTTT	CASSRPLNGPTDTQYF
TRBV9	TRBJ1-4	-	TRBD1	TGTGCCAGCAGCGCAGCCGGGACAGGGGATGAAAAACTGTTTTTT	CASSAAGTGDEKLFF
TRBV5-1	TRBJ2-3	-	-	TGCGCCAGCAGCTTGAACGGACTTTTAGTCCAGGTAGATACGCAGTATTTT	CASSLNGLLVQVDTQYF
TRBV6-6	TRBJ1-5	-	-	TGTGCCAGCAGCGGACAGACCATCAATCAGCCCCAGCATTTT	CASSGQTINQPQHF
TRBV4-1	TRBJ1-1	-	-	TGCGCCAGCAGCCAGAACAGGGCGACGGCTTCTGTGGGCACTGAAGCTTTCTTT	CASSQNRATASVGTEAFF
TRBV7-9	TRBJ1-1	-	TRBD1	TGTGCCAGCAGCCGCCTGGGACAGGGGCTTGAAGCTTTCTTT	CASSRLGQGLEAFF
TRBV5-1	TRBJ2-2	-	TRBD1	TGCGCCAGCAGCTTGCAGGGGGCGAACACCGGGGAGCTGTTTTTT	CASSLQGANTGELFF
TRBV3-1/TRBV3-2	TRBJ2-2	-	TRBD2	TGTGCCAGCAGACCAGCCGGGACTAGCGGGGGGTCCTACACCGGGGAGCTGTTTTTT	CASRPAGTSGGSYTGELFF
TRBV7-8	TRBJ2-1	-	-	TGTGCCAGCAGCACGCCGGGGGAGGTGACGCAGTTCTTC	CASSTPGEVTQFF
TRBV27	TRBJ2-3	-	TRBD1	TGTGCCAGCAGTTCGGACAGGGCTTCCACAGATACGCAGTATTTT	CASSSDRASTDTQYF
TRBV21-1	TRBJ1-1	few	-	TGTGCCAGCAGCGGCAGGGTATCGGACACTGAAGCTTTCTTT	CASSGRVSDTEAFF
TRBV19	TRBJ1-5	-	-	TGTGCCAGTAGGAGGGTGAATCAGCCCCAGCATTTT	CASRRVNQPQHF
TRBV29-1	TRBJ1-2	-	TRBD1	TGCAGCGTTCAGCCGGGACAGGGGGGTCTTGGCTACACCTTC	CSVQPGQGGLGYTF
TRBV4-3	TRBJ1-4	-	-	TGCGCCAGCAGCCAAGATCTCGGGACTAATGAAAAACTGTTTTTT	CASSQDLGTNEKLFF